The TCR beta chain described here comes from a study of T cell repertoires in cytomegalovirus infection (dated by TCRdb to about 2019). Looking at the study overall: Recently identified HLA-C-restricted CMV epitopes, whose presentation resists viral immunomodulation, were targeted by peptide stimulations together with well-studied HLA-B-restricted epitopes. Because public TCR beta signatures pointed to carriage of CMV infection together with the matching HLA type, the HLA type of each donor mattered for the analysis. Summary of the overall study and its limitations: Carriers of CMV infection plus the relevant HLA type were discriminated by the cumulative frequency of public TCR beta family members in the study cohort and in an independent approximately 400-donor cohort. In the ex vivo response, HLA-C-restricted CMV-specific TCR beta clonotypes were dominant, and in two of eight donors the single most frequent clonotype came from this HLA-C-restricted group.

The listed sequencing device is Illumina HiSeq 1500. Through fastp at Q25 and MiXCR, TCRdb rebuilt clones from the public reads, retaining in-frame beta chains. Rows matching on CDR3 protein sequence are summarized as one entry with the most common DNA and genes. The sample table lists about 890,000 distinct CDR3 sequences, approximately 30% of them with a count of one. Of the sample, about an eighth falls within the top ten clones. Explained via the paper, the treatment or condition label denotes: in vitro stimulation with specific CMV peptide epitopes to enrich CMV-specific T cells. Ten or more counts support this clonotype. Its antigen is not yet known. Base qualities are not at hand, and no much larger clone is one base apart. The CDR3 has 13 amino acids, counting the end cysteine and phenylalanine. The only DNA kept is the CDR3, 39 bases in frame from the first base. Relative to germline, V is 8 bases shorter and J is 1 base shorter, with 11 bases between their ends. CDR1 is given as KGHSH and CDR2 as LQKENI, both from the germline V gene.

This TCR came from a human donor in good health (CMV status not recorded). Some clones in this sample may be carry-over from other donors' samples. Material: cultured CD8+ T cells from PBMCs, obtained from culture after CMV antigen stimulation. The V and J segments used are TRBV18 and TRBJ1-1; no D gene is confidently identified. The CDR3 reads as follows: CASSPVQNTEAFF. The DNA sequence is given as TGTGCCAGCAGTCCCGTTCAGAACACTGAAGCTTTCTTT.